This passage covers 12 T cell receptor beta chains from one sample sequenced in a study of shared clonotypes between healthy human individuals. Using immunoSEQ multiplex PCR, the repertoire was profiled, and TCRdb retains in-frame clones only, with some absent. The data contain fewer than 400,000 clones, approximately 79% of them seen just once; the ten biggest clones take up 10% to 13%. Sequenced material: memory CD4+ T cells sorted from blood. As to subset: CD45RA-negative fraction. These receptors came from a man aged 25-40 years in good health.

This sequence joins TRBV7-2 and TRBJ2-1; 14 bases are shared with TRBD2. J gave up 10 bases and V 1 base, and 9 bases lay outside the gene matches. Per germline, CDR1 SGHTA and CDR2 FQGNSA. The CDR3 contains 17 residues. Here the CDR3 DNA reads TGTGCCAGCAGCTTAGGACAGGGACTAGCGGGAGTAGGAGAGCAGTTCTTC. Residues: CASSLGQGLAGVGEQFF. Complete variable domain (other parts from reference TRBV7-2 and TRBJ2-1): GAGVSQSPSNKVTEKGKDVELRCDPISGHTALYWYRQSLGQGLEFLIYFQGNSAPDKSGLPSDRFSAERTGGSVSTLTIQRTQQEDSAVYLCASSLGQGLAGVGEQFFGPGTRLTVL.

The rearrangement links TRBV6-5 to TRBJ1-4; D possibly corresponds to TRBD1 (5 bases). V gave up 2 bases and J gave up 2 bases, with 6 bases separating them. This CDR3 contains 14 residues. Germline CDR1 MNHEY, CDR2 SVGAGI. The CDR3 sequence: CASSYGTTNEKLFF. The CDR3 bases are TGTGCCAGCAGTTACGGGACCACTAATGAAAAACTGTTTTTT.

The chain carries TRBV27 and TRBJ2-3; 14 bases map to TRBD2. Germline V CDR1 and CDR2: MNHEY, SMNVEV (reference sequence). The V and J ends lost 7 bases and 3 bases, in that order; junction bases with no gene match: 6. The CDR3 extends over 16 amino acids. CDR3 DNA: TGTGCCAGCACCACCCGACTAGCGGGGGGGACAGATACGCAGTATTTT. This translates into CASTTRLAGGTDTQYF.

This chain uses TRBV20-1 with TRBJ2-4; D is undetermined. Deletions cut 5 bases from V and 5 bases from J, with 4 bases between. Germline-derived CDR1 and CDR2 are DFQATT and SNEGSKA (reference sequence). The CDR3 sequence is 10 residues long. CDR3 DNA sequence: TGCAGTGCTGCGCAAAACATTCAGTACTTC. It is translated as CSAAQNIQYF.

Note on this clone: Additional DNA sequences in this sample encode the identical CDR3. Here the CDR3 reads CASSTAGSGANVLTF. CDR3 sequence (DNA): TGTGCCAGCAGCACCGCGGGCTCTGGGGCCAACGTCCTGACTTTC. The chain recombines TRBV6-5 with TRBJ2-6, with TRBD2 as a possible D gene (5 bases). This CDR3 has 15 amino acids. Trimming removed 6 bases at V and 0 bases at J, with 9 bases between. CDR1 and CDR2 from the germline V gene are MNHEY and SVGAGI.

V and J are TRBV19 and TRBJ1-2; tentatively, D is TRBD1 (6 bases). The CDR3 runs 13 residues. V lost 7 bases, J lost 4 bases, and 13 bases lay in between. CDR1 LNHDA and CDR2 SQIVND come from the germline V gene (reference sequence). This chain's CDR3 is CASNHRAGYGYTF. CDR3 nucleotides: TGTGCCAGTAACCACAGGGCCGGCTATGGCTACACCTTC.

The chain links TRBV30 to TRBJ2-1; D not certain. The germline V gene has CDR1 GTSNPN and CDR2 SVGIG (reference sequence). The CDR3 totals 11 residues. V was trimmed by 3 bases and J by 7 bases, leaving 7 bases between them. CDR3 region: CAWSLLNEQFF. CDR3 nucleotide sequence: TGTGCCTGGAGCCTACTGAATGAGCAGTTCTTC.

The chain links TRBV4-3 to TRBJ1-4; 7 nucleotides align to TRBD1. The V and J ends lost 4 bases and 3 bases, in that order; junction bases with no gene match: 2. Germline V CDR1 and CDR2: LGHNA, YSLEER. This CDR3 is 14 amino acids long. The CDR3 region is CASSRGQANEKLFF. In nucleotides, the CDR3 is TGCGCCAGCAGCCGAGGACAGGCTAATGAAAAACTGTTTTTT.

This chain connects TRBV5-6 to TRBJ2-3; TRBD2 matches 8 bases. There are 16 residues in the CDR3. The ends lost 4 bases at V and 1 base at J; junction bases unmatched: 8. Germline CDR1 is SGHDT and CDR2 is YYEEEE. CDR3 DNA: TGTGCCAGCAGCGACTATAGCGGGGCGGGCACAGATACGCAGTATTTT. This codes for CASSDYSGAGTDTQYF.

J is TRBJ1-1 and V is TRBV5-6, with D hard to call. The CDR3 runs to 12 residues. V was pared by 2 bases and J by 6 bases, with 8 bases between. Germline lookup yields CDR1 SGHDT and CDR2 YYEEEE. The chain's CDR3 is CASSFTRSEAFF. CDR3 sequence (DNA): TGTGCCAGCAGCTTCACCCGGTCTGAAGCTTTCTTT.

The chain carries TRBV19 and TRBJ2-7; the match to TRBD1 covers 8 bases. Trimming took 4 bases from V and 7 from J; bases not matched to a gene: 6. The CDR3 is 13 residues long. CDR1 and CDR2 (germline): LNHDA, SQIVND (reference sequence). This CDR3 reads CASSSQGATEQYF. The CDR3 nucleotides read TGTGCCAGTAGTAGCCAGGGGGCTACGGAGCAGTACTTC.

V and J are TRBV6-1 and TRBJ1-2; no definite D call. Germline assignment: CDR1 MNHNS and CDR2 SASEGT. The ends were cut back, 3 bases at V and 6 bases at J, with 11 bases in the middle. CDR3 length equals 13 residues. CDR3 loop: CASSDVLSHGYTF. The CDR3 DNA reads as TGTGCCAGCAGTGATGTCCTTTCTCATGGCTACACCTTC.